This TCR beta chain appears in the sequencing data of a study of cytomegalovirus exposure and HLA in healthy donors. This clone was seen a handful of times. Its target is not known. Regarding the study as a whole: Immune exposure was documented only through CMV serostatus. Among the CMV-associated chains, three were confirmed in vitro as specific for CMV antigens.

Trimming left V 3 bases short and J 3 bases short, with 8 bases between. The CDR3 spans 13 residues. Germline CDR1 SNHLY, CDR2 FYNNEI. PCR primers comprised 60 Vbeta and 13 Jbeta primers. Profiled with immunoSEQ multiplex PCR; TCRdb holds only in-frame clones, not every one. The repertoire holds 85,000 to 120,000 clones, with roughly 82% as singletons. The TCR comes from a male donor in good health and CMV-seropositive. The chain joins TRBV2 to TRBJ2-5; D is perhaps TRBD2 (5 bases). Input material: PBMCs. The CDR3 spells CASSESGKETQYF. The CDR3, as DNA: TGTGCCAGCAGTGAGTCGGGAAAAGAGACCCAGTACTTC.